The 14 T cell receptor beta chains listed next were all sequenced from one sample in a study of STAT3 mutations in large granular lymphocyte leukemia (dated by TCRdb to about 2019). General findings and caveats noted by the study authors: Every T-LGLL patient showed at least one immunodominant TCRbeta clonotype, and about half showed multiple immunodominant subclonotypes.

Antigens for these TCRs are unknown. Library preparation used the immunoSEQ multiplex PCR assay. TCRdb stores this immuneACCESS table with in-frame sequences only. Part of the clones is absent; in the studies checked, under half of the shortfall reflects unresolved V genes, and no reason is known for the rest. This sample lists 35,000 to 50,000 clones; approximately 78% were detected once. 0.4% to 0.55% of the sample lies in the top ten. Sequencing was done on a sample of PBMCs. The receptors here all came from a human donor with T large granular lymphocyte leukemia. Some clones in this sample may be carry-over from other donors' samples.

The chain joins TRBV7-9 to TRBJ1-1, with no clear D. Trimming took off 5 bases at V and 5 bases at J, with 6 bases between the two ends. The germline V gene has CDR1 SEHNR and CDR2 FQNEAQ (reference sequence). This CDR3 contains 11 residues. The CDR3 DNA reads as TGTGCCAGCAGCGGGCAAACTGAAGCTTTCTTT. This encodes CASSGQTEAFF.

The chain has TRBV18 and TRBJ1-4; 9 positions agree with TRBD1. This CDR3 contains 16 residues. The junction had 12 bases not matched to a gene; V was cut back by 6 bases and J by 7 bases. CDR1 and CDR2 (germline): KGHSH, LQKENI. The CDR3 DNA is TGTGCCAGCTCGCAGGGAACCGGGACAGGGAGTGAAAAACTGTTTTTT. Protein: CASSQGTGTGSEKLFF.

The chain's CDR3 is CSVTTGTGAADTQYF. The CDR3 DNA follows: TGCAGCGTAACAACCGGGACAGGGGCCGCAGATACGCAGTATTTT. The chain uses TRBV29-1 and TRBJ2-3; 10 nucleotides align to TRBD1. This CDR3 region has 15 residues. Germline CDR1 SQVTM, CDR2 ANQGSEA. V was pared by 6 bases and J by 4 bases, with 10 bases of the junction left unmatched.

The genes are TRBV7-2 and TRBJ1-1; TRBD1 is a possible D gene (6 bases). This CDR3 comprises 13 residues. V gave up 1 base and J gave up 8 bases, with 11 bases separating them. Germline-derived CDR1 and CDR2 are SGHTA and FQGNSA. CDR3 DNA: TGTGCCAGCAGCTTAGTTGTCCAGGGGGAAGCTTTCTTT. This gives the protein CASSLVVQGEAFF.

The chain is built from TRBV28 and TRBJ1-6; D is undetermined. Germline CDR1 is MDHEN and CDR2 is SYDVKM. The CDR3 is made up of 14 amino acids. The V and J ends lost 6 bases and 10 bases respectively, with 16 bases between them. This CDR3 is CASRARDSRSPLHF. The CDR3 nucleotides are TGTGCCAGCAGGGCCCGCGACTCGAGGTCACCCCTCCACTTT.

This sequence joins TRBV4-2 and TRBJ2-3; 9 bases match TRBD2. Germline V gene lookup returns CDR1 LGHNA and CDR2 YNFKEQ. Germline trimming cut 4 bases from V and 0 bases from J; bases unmatched to any gene: 2. This CDR3 region has 15 residues. The chain's CDR3 is CASSPLAGSTDTQYF. For the CDR3, the DNA is TGTGCCAGCAGCCCCCTAGCGGGGAGCACAGATACGCAGTATTTT.

The J gene is TRBJ2-6, the V gene TRBV10-1; TRBD1 aligns across 8 bases. Trimming took 5 bases from V and 0 from J; bases not matched to a gene: 6. CDR1 and CDR2 from the germline V gene are WNHNN and SYGVQD (reference sequence). The CDR3 runs to 17 residues. CDR3 sequence reads: CASSSGTGDSGANVLTF. DNA of the CDR3: TGCGCCAGCAGTTCCGGGACAGGCGACTCTGGGGCCAACGTCCTGACTTTC.

V gene TRBV5-5 combines with J gene TRBJ2-5; 9 bases align to TRBD2. The CDR3 spans 19 residues. The V gene end was trimmed by 2 bases and the J gene end by 3 bases; junction bases not matched to a gene: 17. CDR1 and CDR2 (germline): SGHKS, YYEKEE (reference sequence). This CDR3 reads CASSLSPAGGMYFEETQYF. In DNA, the CDR3 is TGTGCCAGCAGCTTATCCCCCGCGGGGGGGATGTATTTTGAAGAGACCCAGTACTTC.

The chain recombines TRBV29-1 with TRBJ2-7; 9 bases fit TRBD1. Germline CDR1 and CDR2: SQVTM and ANQGSEA. The CDR3 contains 13 residues. Germline trimming cut 6 bases from V and 5 bases from J; bases unmatched to any gene: 8. CDR3: CSVAGTGYHEQYF. Here the CDR3 DNA reads TGCAGCGTAGCCGGGACAGGGTACCACGAGCAGTACTTC.

The DNA of the CDR3 is TGTGCCAGCAGCTTCCCCCGGGACAAGATCTACAGCGAGACCCAGTACTTC. It translates to CASSFPRDKIYSETQYF. The rearrangement joins TRBV7-9 to TRBJ2-5, with a possible D match to TRBD1 (6 bases). The CDR3 contains 17 residues. CDR1 SEHNR and CDR2 FQNEAQ come from the germline V gene (reference sequence). The V and J ends lost 3 bases and 5 bases respectively, with 22 bases between them. Using reference TRBV7-9 and TRBJ2-5 for the parts outside the CDR3, the full variable domain is DTGVSQNPRHKITKRGQNVTFRCDPISEHNRLYWYRQTLGQGPEFLTYFQNEAQLEKSRLLSDRFSAERPKGSFSTLEIQRTEQGDSAMYLCASSFPRDKIYSETQYFGPGTRLLVL.

The V and J genes are TRBV27 and TRBJ1-2; TRBD1 is a possible D gene (6 bases). The CDR3 has 13 residues. Deletions cut 6 bases from V and 5 bases from J, with 13 bases between. Germline V gene data show CDR1 as MNHEY and CDR2 as SMNVEV (reference sequence). CDR3 loop: CASSRRQAYGYTF. CDR3 in DNA: TGTGCCAGCAGCCGAAGACAGGCTTATGGCTACACCTTC.

The chain couples TRBV6-4 to TRBJ1-2; D not resolved. Trimming removed 2 bases at V and 3 bases at J, with 1 base between. The CDR3 sequence is 11 residues long. Germline CDR1 and CDR2: MRHNA and SNTAGT. This CDR3 reads CASSDHYGYTF. The CDR3 region has the DNA TGTGCCAGCAGTGACCACTATGGCTACACCTTC.

This clone was picked up one time. The chain employs TRBV18 and TRBJ1-5, with TRBD1 as a possible D gene (5 bases). The CDR3 is 15 residues long. V lost 3 bases and J 7 bases, leaving 16 bases between the germline ends. Germline loops: CDR1 KGHSH, CDR2 LQKENI. The CDR3 loop is CASSPDKTRDQPQHF. The CDR3 region has the DNA TGTGCCAGCTCACCGGATAAGACCAGGGACCAGCCCCAGCATTTT.

The rearrangement links TRBV11-2 to TRBJ1-1; D may be TRBD1 (5 bases). The CDR3 loop spans 14 amino acids. Trimming left V 3 bases short and J 1 base short, with 9 bases between. Germline V CDR1 and CDR2: SGHAT, FQNNGV. The CDR3 region is CASSFGQGNTEAFF. The CDR3 bases are TGTGCCAGCAGCTTTGGCCAGGGGAACACTGAAGCTTTCTTT. Full variable domain (rest looked up from reference TRBV11-2 and TRBJ1-1): EAGVAQSPRYKIIEKRQSVAFWCNPISGHATLYWYQQILGQGPKLLIQFQNNGVVDDSQLPKDRFSAERLKGVDSTLKIQPAKLEDSAVYLCASSFGQGNTEAFFGQGTRLTVV.